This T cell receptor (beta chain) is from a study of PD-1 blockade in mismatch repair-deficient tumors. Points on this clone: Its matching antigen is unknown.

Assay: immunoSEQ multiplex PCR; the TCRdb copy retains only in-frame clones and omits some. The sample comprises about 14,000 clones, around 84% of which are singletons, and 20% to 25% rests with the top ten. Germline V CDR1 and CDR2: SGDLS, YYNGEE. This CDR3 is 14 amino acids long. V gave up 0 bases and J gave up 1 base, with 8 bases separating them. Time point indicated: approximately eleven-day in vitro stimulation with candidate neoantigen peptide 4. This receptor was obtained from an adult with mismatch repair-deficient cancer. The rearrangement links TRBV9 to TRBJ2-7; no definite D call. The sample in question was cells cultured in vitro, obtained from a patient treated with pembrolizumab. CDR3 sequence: CASSVGPASYEQYF. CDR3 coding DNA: TGTGCCAGCAGCGTAGGCCCCGCATCCTACGAGCAGTACTTC.